This TCR beta chain was observed in a study of CD8 T cells in Susac syndrome. The CDR3 runs 17 residues. CDR1 is LGHDT, CDR2 YNNKEL, per germline (reference sequence). Losses at the gene ends were 1 base for V and 0 bases for J; bases not matched to a gene: 5. Random-hexamer reverse transcription was applied to roughly 0.5 to 1 ug RNA. MiXCR, run by TCRdb on the immunoSEQ multiplex PCR reads, gives a single entry per CDR3 protein. Here the sample spans 65,000 to 100,000 distinct CDR3 sequences, around 96% being singletons. Sequences were obtained from CD8+ T cells from PBMCs. The origin of this receptor is a human donor with Susac syndrome. The rearrangement links TRBV3-1 to TRBJ2-3; 9 bases line up with TRBD2. The CDR3 is CASSQVLAGSSTDTQYF. Here the CDR3 DNA reads TGTGCCAGCAGCCAAGTACTAGCGGGTTCTAGCACAGATACGCAGTATTTT.